This T cell receptor beta chain was obtained from a study of blood T cell repertoires in COVID-19. V lost 3 bases and J 6 bases, leaving 20 bases between the germline ends. CDR1 and CDR2 from the germline V gene are ENHRY and SYGVKD. The CDR3 runs to 16 residues. Assay used: immunoSEQ multiplex PCR; TCRdb lists only in-frame clones, some missing. Seen here are about 66,000 clones, about 90% observed once, and the top ten hold 1.4% to 1.5%. This sequence originates from a man aged 60-69 years with acute or convalescent COVID-19. The sample taken for sequencing was peripheral blood. The chain employs TRBV10-3 and TRBJ1-2, with D tentatively TRBD1 (6 bases). The CDR3 DNA reads as TGTGCCATCAGTGATTTTGGAAAGGACAGTGATAATGGCTACACCTTC. As protein: CAISDFGKDSDNGYTF.